These 17 T cell receptor beta chains originate from one sample sequenced in a study of beta chain features in type 1 diabetes (dated by TCRdb to the late 2010s). Study-wide conclusions, independent of this receptor: In all four CD4+ subsets, TCRB CDR3 length was moderately but significantly shorter in type 1 diabetes patients.

Library preparation used the immunoSEQ multiplex PCR assay. The entire isolated RNA was reverse transcribed using the High Capacity cDNA Reverse Transcription Kit, and thus expressed TCRB transcripts were sequenced. TCRdb mirrors the immuneACCESS table, restricted to in-frame sequences. Some clones are absent from its copies; in checked studies, under half trace to an unresolved V gene, and the reason for the others is unknown. The sample has about 400,000 clones on record, 10% to 15% of them singletons. The ten largest clones add up to 0.0095% to 0.012% of the sample. These receptors' antigens are unknown. The sample comprised naive CD4+ T cells from blood. The cell subset or site tag for this specimen amounts to: true naive CD4+ T cells. The receptor set was obtained from a woman younger than 35 with type 1 diabetes.

The chain uses TRBV7-2 and TRBJ2-7; TRBD1 matches at 8 bases. Germline CDR1 reads SGHTA; CDR2 reads FQGNSA. This CDR3 spans 15 amino acids. Trimming removed 5 bases from V and 0 bases from J; junction bases left unmatched: 6. CDR3 nucleotides: TGTGCCAGCAGCCCGAGGACAGGGAGCTCCTACGAGCAGTACTTC. Residues: CASSPRTGSSYEQYF.

V is TRBV11-2 and J is TRBJ2-5; tentative D call: TRBD2 (6 bases). CDR3 size: 14 residues. Germline V lookup: CDR1 SGHAT, CDR2 FQNNGV. V was pared by 7 bases and J by 1 base, with 13 bases between. The CDR3 loop is CASTLGDFQETQYF. The CDR3 region has the DNA TGTGCCAGCACCCTCGGGGACTTCCAAGAGACCCAGTACTTC. Full variable domain (remainder filled in from reference TRBV11-2 and TRBJ2-5): EAGVAQSPRYKIIEKRQSVAFWCNPISGHATLYWYQQILGQGPKLLIQFQNNGVVDDSQLPKDRFSAERLKGVDSTLKIQPAKLEDSAVYLCASTLGDFQETQYFGPGTRLLVL.

V gene TRBV10-3 combines with J gene TRBJ2-3; D gene uncertain. This CDR3 has 14 residues. The germline gives CDR1 ENHRY, CDR2 SYGVKD. Trimming took 0 bases from V and 3 from J, leaving 7 bases between them. The CDR3 nucleotides are TGTGCCATCAGTGAGTCCGATACTACAGATACGCAGTATTTT. Its translation is CAISESDTTDTQYF.

Only a few counts were recorded for this clone. The rearrangement joins TRBV28 to TRBJ2-7, with TRBD1 matching over 8 bases. The germline gives CDR1 MDHEN, CDR2 SYDVKM. Trimming at V came to 7 bases and at J to 2 bases, leaving 7 bases not matched to a gene. This CDR3 spans 14 amino acids. CDR3 DNA sequence: TGTGCCAGCACCCTACCACAGGGGGCCTACGAGCAGTACTTC. It translates to CASTLPQGAYEQYF.

The V and J genes are TRBV21-1 and TRBJ2-1; the DNA was not used to check the table's D call, TRBD2. TRBV21-1 is noted as a pseudogene. The CDR3 totals 17 residues. CDR3 nucleotide sequence: TGTGCCAGCAGCACCAAGCGTCCGACCAACCCTTGGGATGAGCAGTTCTTC. Translating gives CASSTKRPTNPWDEQFF.

J is TRBJ2-2 and V is TRBV9; 13 bases agree with TRBD2. Germline assignment: CDR1 SGDLS and CDR2 YYNGEE. This CDR3 is 16 amino acids long. The V segment lost 2 bases and the J segment 6 bases; nucleotides outside the gene matches: 4. The CDR3 is CASSVPGLAGPGELFF. Written as DNA, the CDR3 is TGTGCCAGCAGCGTTCCGGGACTAGCGGGACCCGGGGAGCTGTTTTTT.

This clone turned up a few times. The genes are TRBV6-6 and TRBJ1-5, with D uncertain. With 8 bases removed from V and 9 bases from J, the gap between germline ends came to 14 bases. Per the germline V gene, CDR1 is MNHNY and CDR2 is SVGAGI (reference sequence). The CDR3 length is 12 residues. The CDR3 protein is CASREGSGPQHF. The CDR3 DNA reads as TGTGCCAGCCGGGAGGGATCAGGGCCCCAGCATTTT.

The rearrangement joins TRBV28 to TRBJ1-4, with 9 bases fitting TRBD1. V was clipped by 5 bases and J by 4 bases; unmatched bases: 2. The CDR3 contains 14 residues. The germline CDR1 and CDR2 sequences are MDHEN and SYDVKM. CDR3 amino acids: CASSHRGLNEKLFF. The CDR3 DNA reads TGTGCCAGCAGTCACAGGGGGCTTAATGAAAAACTGTTTTTT.

The V and J genes are TRBV4-3 and TRBJ2-3; 9 nucleotides align to TRBD2. The CDR3 extends over 16 amino acids. J lost 7 bases, V lost 0 bases, and 8 bases had no gene match. Looked up from germline, CDR1 is LGHNA and CDR2 is YSLEER. For the CDR3, the DNA is TGCGCCAGCAGCCAAGATGGGGCGGGGGGGCCGTATACGCAGTATTTT. Its protein is CASSQDGAGGPYTQYF.

This clone was detected a few times. The genes are TRBV5-1 and TRBJ2-7; D is unclear. The CDR3 consists of 13 residues. V was pared by 4 bases and J by 3 bases, with 11 bases between. CDR1 is SGHRS and CDR2 is YFSETQ in the germline V gene. The CDR3 region has the DNA TGCGCCAGCAGCACCGGGTCTCGCTACGAGCAGTACTTC. Residues: CASSTGSRYEQYF.

The gene calls are TRBV5-1 and TRBJ2-1, with 14 positions matching TRBD2. In germline, CDR1 is SGHRS, CDR2 YFSETQ. The length of the CDR3 is 13 residues. Unmatched junction bases numbered 0, after V lost 3 bases and J lost 10 bases. CDR3 nucleotide sequence: TGCGCCAGCAGCTGGACTAGCGGGGGGGAGCAGTTCTTC. This codes for CASSWTSGGEQFF.

In this sample, this clone turned up a few times. The CDR3 spells CASSSLPAGSTDTQYF. Written as DNA, the CDR3 is TGTGCCAGCAGCTCACTCCCGGCGGGGAGCACAGATACGCAGTATTTT. This sequence joins TRBV11-2 and TRBJ2-3; possibly TRBD2 for D (6 bases). V lost 4 bases to trimming and J lost 0 bases, with 14 bases between them. The CDR3 runs 16 residues. CDR1 is SGHAT and CDR2 is FQNNGV in the germline V gene.

This clone came up a few times. The rearrangement joins TRBV2 to TRBJ2-7; 11 nucleotides align to TRBD2. CDR1 is SNHLY and CDR2 is FYNNEI in the germline V gene. CDR3 length equals 13 residues. J gave up 7 bases and V 7 bases, and 6 bases lay outside the gene matches. CDR3 sequence reads: CASTGTSGREQYF. In nucleotides, the CDR3 is TGTGCCAGCACCGGGACTAGCGGAAGGGAGCAGTACTTC.

This clone was seen more than once but under ten times. J is TRBJ2-7 and V is TRBV30, with D perhaps matching TRBD2 (5 bases). Trimming left V 1 base short and J 9 bases short, with 10 bases between. The CDR3 is made up of 11 amino acids. CDR1 and CDR2 (germline): GTSNPN, SVGIG (reference sequence). CDR3 DNA sequence: TGTGCCTGGAGTGCGAGGGTGGGGCAGTACTTC. The encoded protein is CAWSARVGQYF.

This clone was detected a few times. The chain uses TRBV30 and TRBJ1-1; the D is unclear. CDR1 is GTSNPN and CDR2 is SVGIG in the germline V gene (reference sequence). This CDR3 has 13 residues. V was pared by 0 bases and J by 1 base, with 6 bases between. CDR3: CAWSVVGNTEAFF. The CDR3 region has the DNA TGTGCCTGGAGTGTCGTCGGGAACACTGAAGCTTTCTTT.

The genes are TRBV7-2 and TRBJ2-5; 8 positions match TRBD2. V shed 5 bases and J 2 bases; nucleotides not matched to a gene: 10. The CDR3 loop spans 16 amino acids. Germline V gives CDR1 SGHTA, CDR2 FQGNSA. Here the CDR3 DNA reads TGTGCCAGCAGCCTAAGGGGGGCTAGCGGGCAAGAGACCCAGTACTTC. This encodes CASSLRGASGQETQYF.

This clone was seen only a few times. V is TRBV11-2 and J is TRBJ2-7, with D unresolved. CDR1 and CDR2 from the germline V gene are SGHAT and FQNNGV. The CDR3 is made up of 14 amino acids. V lost 0 bases and J lost 3, with 9 bases in between. CDR3 loop: CASSLDRGSYEQYF. The CDR3 bases are TGTGCCAGCAGCTTAGATCGAGGCAGCTACGAGCAGTACTTC. The full variable domain, rest sourced from reference TRBV11-2 and TRBJ2-7, is EAGVAQSPRYKIIEKRQSVAFWCNPISGHATLYWYQQILGQGPKLLIQFQNNGVVDDSQLPKDRFSAERLKGVDSTLKIQPAKLEDSAVYLCASSLDRGSYEQYFGPGTRLTVT.